This record looks at one T cell receptor (beta chain) sequence and its context. Antigen specificity is unknown. This record belongs to a study of PD-1 blockade in classical Hodgkin lymphoma. Looking at the study overall: Nivolumab was given intravenously to patients at 3 mg/kg every 2 weeks.

This CDR3 region has 13 residues. V lost 7 bases, J lost 4 bases, and 11 bases lay in between. The germline CDR1 and CDR2 sequences are MNHNS and SASEGT. Generated by immunoSEQ multiplex PCR, the TCRdb table keeps only in-frame clones and is missing some. Among about 21,000 clones, 73% were seen once, and the ten largest hold 24%. With no exception, relapse followed autologous stem cell transplantation in all patients, and brentuximab vedotin exposure varied. Study-level results: CD4+ TCR diversity rose significantly by C4D1, and CD8+ TCR diversity did not.

Material: peripheral blood mononuclear cells (PBMCs), obtained before the second cycle of nivolumab. The V gene is TRBV6-1, the J gene TRBJ2-1, with a possible D match to TRBD1 (6 bases). This clonotype was obtained from a human donor with classical Hodgkin lymphoma. The chain's CDR3 is CASTADSYNEQFF. The CDR3 DNA reads TGTGCCAGCACCGCGGACAGTTACAATGAGCAGTTCTTC.